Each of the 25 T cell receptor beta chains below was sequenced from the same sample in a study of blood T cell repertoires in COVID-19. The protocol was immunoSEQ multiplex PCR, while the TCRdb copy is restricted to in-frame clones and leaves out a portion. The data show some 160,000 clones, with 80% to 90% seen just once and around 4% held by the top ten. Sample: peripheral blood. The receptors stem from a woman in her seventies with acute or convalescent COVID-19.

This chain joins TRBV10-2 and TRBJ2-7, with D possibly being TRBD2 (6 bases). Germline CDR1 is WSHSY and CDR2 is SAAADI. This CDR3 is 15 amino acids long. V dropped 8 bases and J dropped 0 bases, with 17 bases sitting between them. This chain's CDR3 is CASRSHLAISYEQYF. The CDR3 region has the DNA TGCGCCAGCCGGTCCCACCTAGCGATCTCCTACGAGCAGTACTTC.

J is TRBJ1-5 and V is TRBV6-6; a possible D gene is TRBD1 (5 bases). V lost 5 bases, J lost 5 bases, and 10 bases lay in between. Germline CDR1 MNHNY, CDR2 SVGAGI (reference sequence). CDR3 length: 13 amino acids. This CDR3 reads CASSRPGDQPQHF. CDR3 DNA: TGTGCCAGCAGTCGCCCGGGGGATCAGCCCCAGCATTTT.

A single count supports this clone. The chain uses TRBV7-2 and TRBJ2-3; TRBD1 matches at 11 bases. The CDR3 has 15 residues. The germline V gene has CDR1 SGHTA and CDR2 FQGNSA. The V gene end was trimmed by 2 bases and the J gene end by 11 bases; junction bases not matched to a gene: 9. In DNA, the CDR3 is TGTGCCAGCAGCTTAAGGGGGACAGGGGGAAATCTGCAGTATTTT. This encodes CASSLRGTGGNLQYF.

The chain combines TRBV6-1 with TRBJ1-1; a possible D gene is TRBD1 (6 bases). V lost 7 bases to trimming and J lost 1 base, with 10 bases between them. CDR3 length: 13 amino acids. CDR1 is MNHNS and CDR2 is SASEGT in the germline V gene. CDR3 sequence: CASISRGNTEAFF. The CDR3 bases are TGTGCCAGCATCAGCAGGGGGAACACTGAAGCTTTCTTT.

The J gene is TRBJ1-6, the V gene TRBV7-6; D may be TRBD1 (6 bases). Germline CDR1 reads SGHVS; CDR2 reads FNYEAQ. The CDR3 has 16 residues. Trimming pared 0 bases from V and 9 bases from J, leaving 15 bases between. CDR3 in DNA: TGTGCCAGCAGCTTAGCGGCAGCAGGGGTAGGTTCACCCCTCCACTTT. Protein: CASSLAAAGVGSPLHF. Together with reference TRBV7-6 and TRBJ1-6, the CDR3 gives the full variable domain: GAGVSQSPRYKVTKRGQDVALRCDPISGHVSLYWYRQALGQGPEFLTYFNYEAQQDKSGLPNDRFSAERPEGSISTLTIQRTEQRDSAMYRCASSLAAAGVGSPLHFGNGTRLTVT.

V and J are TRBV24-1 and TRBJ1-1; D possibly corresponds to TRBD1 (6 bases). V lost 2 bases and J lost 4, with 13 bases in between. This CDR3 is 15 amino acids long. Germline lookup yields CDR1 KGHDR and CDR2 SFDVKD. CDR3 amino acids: CATSDSRGAITEAFF. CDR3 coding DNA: TGTGCCACCAGTGATTCCCGGGGGGCAATCACTGAAGCTTTCTTT.

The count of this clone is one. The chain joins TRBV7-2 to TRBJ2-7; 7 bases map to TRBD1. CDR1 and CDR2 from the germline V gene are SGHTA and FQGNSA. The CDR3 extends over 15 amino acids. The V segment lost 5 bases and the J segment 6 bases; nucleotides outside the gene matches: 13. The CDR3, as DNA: TGTGCCAGCAGCGGAGCTAGCACAGGGGCCGCCGAGCAGTACTTC. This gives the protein CASSGASTGAAEQYF.

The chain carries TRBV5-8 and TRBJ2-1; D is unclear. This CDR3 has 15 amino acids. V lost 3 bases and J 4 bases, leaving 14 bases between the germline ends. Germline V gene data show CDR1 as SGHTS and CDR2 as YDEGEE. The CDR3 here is CASSSPRPRYNEQFF. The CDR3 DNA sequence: TGTGCCAGCAGCTCACCTCGCCCGCGTTACAATGAGCAGTTCTTC.

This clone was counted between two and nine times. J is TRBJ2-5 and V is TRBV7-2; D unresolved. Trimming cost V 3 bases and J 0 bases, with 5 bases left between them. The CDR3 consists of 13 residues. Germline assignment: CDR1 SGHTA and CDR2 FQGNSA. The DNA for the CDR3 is TGTGCCAGCAGCTTCCTGTACCAAGAGACCCAGTACTTC. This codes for CASSFLYQETQYF.

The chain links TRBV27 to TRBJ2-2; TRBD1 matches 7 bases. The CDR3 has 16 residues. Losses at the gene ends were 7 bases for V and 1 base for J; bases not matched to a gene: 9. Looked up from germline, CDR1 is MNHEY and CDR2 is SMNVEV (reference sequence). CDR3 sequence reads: CASKRTGDGNTGELFF. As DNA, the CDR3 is TGTGCCAGCAAACGCACAGGGGACGGGAACACCGGGGAGCTGTTTTTT.

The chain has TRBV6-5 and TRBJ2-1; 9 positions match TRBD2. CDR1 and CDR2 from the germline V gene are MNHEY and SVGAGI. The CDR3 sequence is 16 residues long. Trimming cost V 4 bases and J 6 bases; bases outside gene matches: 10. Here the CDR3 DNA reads TGTGCCAGCAGTTCCCTAACTAGCGGGCGACGCAATGAGCAGTTCTTC. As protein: CASSSLTSGRRNEQFF.

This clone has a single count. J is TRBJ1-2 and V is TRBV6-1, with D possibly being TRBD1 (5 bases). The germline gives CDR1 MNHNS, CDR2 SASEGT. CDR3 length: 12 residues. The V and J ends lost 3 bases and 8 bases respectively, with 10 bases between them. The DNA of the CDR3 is TGTGCCAGCAGTGACAGGGTTCGGGGCTACACCTTC. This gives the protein CASSDRVRGYTF.

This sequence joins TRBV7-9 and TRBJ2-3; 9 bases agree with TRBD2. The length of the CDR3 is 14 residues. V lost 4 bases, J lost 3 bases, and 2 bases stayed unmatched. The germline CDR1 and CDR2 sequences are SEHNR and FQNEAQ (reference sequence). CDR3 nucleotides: TGTGCCAGCAGCTCGGGACTAGCTACAGATACGCAGTATTTT. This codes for CASSSGLATDTQYF. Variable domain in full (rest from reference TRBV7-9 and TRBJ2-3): DTGVSQNPRHKITKRGQNVTFRCDPISEHNRLYWYRQTLGQGPEFLTYFQNEAQLEKSRLLSDRFSAERPKGSFSTLEIQRTEQGDSAMYLCASSSGLATDTQYFGPGTRLTVL.

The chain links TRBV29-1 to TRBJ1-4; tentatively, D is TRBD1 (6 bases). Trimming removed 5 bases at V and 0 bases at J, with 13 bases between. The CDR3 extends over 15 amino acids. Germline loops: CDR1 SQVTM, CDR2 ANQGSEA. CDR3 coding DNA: TGCAGCGTTTCCAGGGGAGGGTCAACTAATGAAAAACTGTTTTTT. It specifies CSVSRGGSTNEKLFF. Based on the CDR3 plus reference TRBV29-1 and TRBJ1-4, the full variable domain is SAVISQKPSRDICQRGTSLTIQCQVDSQVTMMFWYRQQPGQSLTLIATANQGSEATYESGFVIDKFPISRPNLTFSTLTVSNMSPEDSSIYLCSVSRGGSTNEKLFFGSGTQLSVL.

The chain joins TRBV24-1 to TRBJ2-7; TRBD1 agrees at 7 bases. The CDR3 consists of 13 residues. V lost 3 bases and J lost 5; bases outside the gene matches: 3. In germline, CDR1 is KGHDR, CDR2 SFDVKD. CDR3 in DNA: TGTGCCACCAGTGATAACAGGGGAAACGAGCAGTACTTC. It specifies CATSDNRGNEQYF.

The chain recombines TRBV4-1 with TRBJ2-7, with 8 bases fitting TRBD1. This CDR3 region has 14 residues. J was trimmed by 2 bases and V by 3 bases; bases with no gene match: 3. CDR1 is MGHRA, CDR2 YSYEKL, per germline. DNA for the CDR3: TGCGCCAGCAGCCACCGGGACAGGACCTACGAGCAGTACTTC. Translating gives CASSHRDRTYEQYF.

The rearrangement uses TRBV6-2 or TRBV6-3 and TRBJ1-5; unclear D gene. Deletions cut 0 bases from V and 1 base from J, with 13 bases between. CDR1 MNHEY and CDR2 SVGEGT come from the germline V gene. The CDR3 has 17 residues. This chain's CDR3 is CASSYSSGDRSNQPQHF. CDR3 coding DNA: TGTGCCAGCAGTTACTCTTCCGGGGATCGAAGCAATCAGCCCCAGCATTTT.

CDR3 DNA: TGCGCCAGCAGCTTAGGACAGGGAAGCTCCTATAATTCACCCCTCCACTTT. Amino acids: CASSLGQGSSYNSPLHF. The genes are TRBV5-1 and TRBJ1-6; 8 bases line up with TRBD1. Germline V gene sequence: CDR1 SGHRS, CDR2 YFSETQ. V shed 2 bases and J 0 bases; nucleotides not matched to a gene: 4. The CDR3 runs 17 residues.

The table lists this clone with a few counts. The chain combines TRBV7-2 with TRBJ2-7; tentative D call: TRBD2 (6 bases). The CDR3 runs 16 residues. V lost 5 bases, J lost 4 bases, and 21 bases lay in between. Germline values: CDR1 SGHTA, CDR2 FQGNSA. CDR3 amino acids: CASSQERAGMSYEQYF. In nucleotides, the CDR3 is TGTGCCAGCAGCCAAGAAAGGGCGGGGATGAGTTACGAGCAGTACTTC.

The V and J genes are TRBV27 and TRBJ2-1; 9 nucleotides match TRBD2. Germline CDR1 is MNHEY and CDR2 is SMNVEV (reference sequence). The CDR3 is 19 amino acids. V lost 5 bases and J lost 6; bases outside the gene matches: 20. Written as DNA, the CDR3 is TGTGCCAGCAGTCCCAGGACTAGCGTTACCACCAGTCCCCCCAATGAGCAGTTCTTC. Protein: CASSPRTSVTTSPPNEQFF.

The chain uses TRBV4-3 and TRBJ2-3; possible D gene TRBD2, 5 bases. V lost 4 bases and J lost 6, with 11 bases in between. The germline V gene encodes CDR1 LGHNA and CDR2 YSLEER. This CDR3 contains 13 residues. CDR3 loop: CASSPTNRDTQYF. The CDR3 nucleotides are TGCGCCAGCAGCCCGACTAACCGGGATACGCAGTATTTT.

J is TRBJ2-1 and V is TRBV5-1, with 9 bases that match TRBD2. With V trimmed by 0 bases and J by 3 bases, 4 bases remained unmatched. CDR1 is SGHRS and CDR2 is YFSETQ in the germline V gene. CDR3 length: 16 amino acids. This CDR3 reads CASSLDGSGGYNEQFF. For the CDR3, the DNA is TGCGCCAGCAGCTTGGACGGTAGCGGGGGCTACAATGAGCAGTTCTTC.

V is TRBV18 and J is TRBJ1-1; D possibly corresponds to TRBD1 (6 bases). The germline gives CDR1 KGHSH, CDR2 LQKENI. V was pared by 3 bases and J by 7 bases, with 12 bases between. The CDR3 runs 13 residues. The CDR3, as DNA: TGTGCCAGCTCACCGCCGGGACACCGTGAAGCTTTCTTT. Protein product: CASSPPGHREAFF. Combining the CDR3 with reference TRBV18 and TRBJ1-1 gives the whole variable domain NAGVMQNPRHLVRRRGQEARLRCSPMKGHSHVYWYRQLPEEGLKFMVYLQKENIIDESGMPKERFSAEFPKEGPSILRIQQVVRGDSAAYFCASSPPGHREAFFGQGTRLTVV.

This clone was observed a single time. CDR3 in DNA: TGCGCCAGCAGCTTGCTCGCGGGAGCGTACAATGAGCAGTTCTTC. Its protein product is CASSLLAGAYNEQFF. The gene calls are TRBV5-1 and TRBJ2-1; 7 bases line up with TRBD2. This CDR3 contains 15 residues. With V trimmed by 1 base and J by 4 bases, 5 bases remained unmatched. The germline CDR1 and CDR2 sequences are SGHRS and YFSETQ.

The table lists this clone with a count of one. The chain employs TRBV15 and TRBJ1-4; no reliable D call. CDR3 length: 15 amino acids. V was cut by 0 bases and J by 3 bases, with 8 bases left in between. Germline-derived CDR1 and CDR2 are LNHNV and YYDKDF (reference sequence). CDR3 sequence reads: CATSRDPSANEKLFF. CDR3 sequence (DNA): TGTGCCACCAGCAGAGATCCCAGCGCTAATGAAAAACTGTTTTTT.